A single sample gave rise to the 23 T cell receptor beta chains below, sequenced in a study of T cell responses to AZD1222 COVID-19 vaccine. Here immunoSEQ multiplex PCR was the method, and the copy in TCRdb shows in-frame clones only, minus some. Of around 140,000 clones in the sample, around 90% were seen once. Sequencing was performed on peripheral blood, taken 28 days after the second AZD1222 dose. The receptors originated from an adult who received the AZD1222 COVID-19 vaccine.

As regards this clone: Other DNA variants within this sample encode the same CDR3. This chain links TRBV30 with TRBJ1-5; D gene unclear. V lost 0 bases to trimming and J lost 4 bases, with 7 bases between them. The CDR3 has 13 amino acids. Germline CDR1 and CDR2: GTSNPN and SVGIG (reference sequence). The CDR3 DNA reads as TGTGCCTGGAGTGTACGTGGGAATCAGCCCCAGCATTTT. Its translation: CAWSVRGNQPQHF. Combining the CDR3 with reference TRBV30 and TRBJ1-5 gives the whole variable domain SQTIHQWPATLVQPVGSPLSLECTVEGTSNPNLYWYRQAAGRGLQLLFYSVGIGQISSEVPQNLSASRPQDRQFILSSKKLLLSDSGFYLCAWSVRGNQPQHFGDGTRLSIL.

The V gene is TRBV28, the J gene TRBJ1-2; no clear D. Germline V gene sequence: CDR1 MDHEN, CDR2 SYDVKM. CDR3 size: 14 residues. Deletions cut 6 bases from V and 7 bases from J, with 18 bases between. The CDR3 nucleotides are TGTGCCAGCAGGCTTTCCTTGCGAGGGTTTGGCTACACCTTC. Translated: CASRLSLRGFGYTF.

This chain links TRBV6-1 with TRBJ1-3; 9 bases align to TRBD1. CDR3 length: 16 residues. V lost 3 bases to trimming and J lost 1 base; unmatched junction nucleotides: 4. Germline V gene data show CDR1 as MNHNS and CDR2 as SASEGT. The CDR3 here is CASSERQGVSGNTIYF. The DNA for the CDR3 is TGTGCCAGCAGTGAGAGACAGGGGGTTTCTGGAAACACCATATATTTT.

The rearrangement joins TRBV11-1 to TRBJ2-7; 8 bases map to TRBD1. CDR1 SGHAT and CDR2 FQDESV come from the germline V gene (reference sequence). This CDR3 comprises 14 residues. The V and J ends lost 5 bases and 11 bases, in that order; junction bases with no gene match: 14. DNA for the CDR3: TGTGCCAGCAGCCCAACCCGGACAGGGCCTCCCAAGTACTTC. Encoded protein: CASSPTRTGPPKYF.

The rearrangement uses TRBV7-3 and TRBJ2-2; 7 nucleotides line up with TRBD2. V shed 4 bases, J shed 5 bases, and the junction held 13 bases outside the gene matches. Germline V gene data show CDR1 as SGHTA and CDR2 as FQGTGA. This CDR3 comprises 17 residues. CDR3 amino acids: CASSSSPLAGETGELFF. The CDR3 DNA reads as TGTGCCAGCAGCTCCTCCCCCCTTGCGGGAGAGACCGGGGAGCTGTTTTTT.

The chain carries TRBV4-1 and TRBJ2-5; TRBD1 aligns across 8 bases. The junction had 5 bases not matched to a gene; V was cut back by 3 bases and J by 5 bases. Germline lookup yields CDR1 MGHRA and CDR2 YSYEKL. The CDR3 is 14 residues long. In DNA, the CDR3 is TGCGCCAGCAGCCAGCTCTGGACAGGGGAGACCCAGTACTTC. It encodes CASSQLWTGETQYF.

The chain combines TRBV4-1 with TRBJ2-7; 7 nucleotides agree with TRBD1. The CDR3 sequence is 13 residues long. From germline, CDR1 is MGHRA and CDR2 YSYEKL. V shed 0 bases and J 9 bases; nucleotides not matched to a gene: 5. The DNA for the CDR3 is TGCGCCAGCAGCCAAGAACAGGGGTGGGGGCAGTACTTC. Its protein product is CASSQEQGWGQYF.

The chain recombines TRBV6-4 with TRBJ1-5; unclear D gene. Trimming stripped 3 bases from V and 4 bases from J, with 7 bases between. CDR1 and CDR2 (germline): MRHNA, SNTAGT. This CDR3 has 13 residues. The CDR3 DNA reads TGTGCCAGCAGTGAGGACGGGAATCAGCCCCAGCATTTT. It translates to CASSEDGNQPQHF.

The chain is built from TRBV4-2 and TRBJ1-2; 11 bases map to TRBD1. Germline CDR1 and CDR2: LGHNA and YNFKEQ. Trimming took 2 bases from V and 4 from J; bases not matched to a gene: 15. The CDR3 length is 19 residues. In nucleotides, the CDR3 is TGTGCCAGCAGCCAACCTAGGGGGACAGGGGGTTCGGTAACCTATGGCTACACCTTC. Its translation: CASSQPRGTGGSVTYGYTF.

The chain couples TRBV29-1 to TRBJ1-4; weak D call: TRBD1 (6 bases). V gave up 1 base and J gave up 2 bases, with 11 bases separating them. This CDR3 spans 15 amino acids. Germline V gene data show CDR1 as SQVTM and CDR2 as ANQGSEA. CDR3 sequence: CSVEVLGATNEKLFF. CDR3 coding DNA: TGCAGCGTTGAAGTATTGGGGGCGACTAATGAAAAACTGTTTTTT.

V usage is TRBV9 and J usage is TRBJ1-6, with D perhaps matching TRBD1 (5 bases). V was trimmed by 0 bases and J by 5 bases, leaving 6 bases between them. Germline loops: CDR1 SGDLS, CDR2 YYNGEE. The length of the CDR3 is 14 residues. Here the CDR3 reads CASSVAQDNSPLHF. DNA of the CDR3: TGTGCCAGCAGCGTAGCACAGGATAATTCACCCCTCCACTTT. Supplemented by reference TRBV9 and TRBJ1-6, the full variable domain reads DSGVTQTPKHLITATGQRVTLRCSPRSGDLSVYWYQQSLDQGLQFLIQYYNGEERAKGNILERFSAQQFPDLHSELNLSSLELGDSALYFCASSVAQDNSPLHFGNGTRLTVT.

The chain joins TRBV6-2 or TRBV6-3 to TRBJ1-1; TRBD1 matches at 9 bases. CDR3 size: 15 residues. V lost 4 bases to trimming and J lost 6 bases; unmatched junction nucleotides: 9. The germline gives CDR1 MNHEY, CDR2 SVGEGT. In nucleotides, the CDR3 is TGTGCCAGCAGTTTTCGAATTGACAGGGGGGCTGAAGCTTTCTTT. Residues: CASSFRIDRGAEAFF.

J is TRBJ1-1 and V is TRBV30; possible D gene TRBD1, 5 bases. Deletions cut 2 bases from V and 10 bases from J, with 17 bases between. The CDR3 is 13 residues long. CDR1 is GTSNPN and CDR2 is SVGIG in the germline V gene (reference sequence). CDR3 in DNA: TGTGCCTGGAGTCCCGGACTGGAGGGGAGAGCTTTCTTT. Its protein product is CAWSPGLEGRAFF.

The gene calls are TRBV3-1 (or the pseudogene TRBV3-2) and TRBJ2-3; a weak D match, TRBD2 (7 bases). Germline V gene lookup returns CDR1 LGHDT and CDR2 YNNKEL (reference sequence). The CDR3 contains 15 residues. V was shortened by 0 bases and J by 1 base, with 8 bases between the two germline ends. The CDR3 loop is CASSQEGGGTDTQYF. The DNA for the CDR3 is TGTGCCAGCAGCCAAGAAGGGGGGGGCACAGATACGCAGTATTTT.

V usage is TRBV20-1 and J usage is TRBJ1-1, with a weak D call TRBD1 (5 bases). Germline V CDR1 and CDR2: DFQATT, SNEGSKA (reference sequence). V lost 5 bases and J 6 bases, leaving 10 bases between the germline ends. There are 11 residues in the CDR3. The CDR3 loop reads CSAVRASEAFF. Here the CDR3 DNA reads TGCAGTGCTGTCAGGGCTTCTGAAGCTTTCTTT.

The chain has TRBV13 and TRBJ1-3; D is perhaps TRBD1 (6 bases). V was trimmed by 5 bases and J by 0 bases, leaving 14 bases between them. Germline V CDR1 and CDR2: PRHDT, FYEKMQ (reference sequence). CDR3 length equals 16 residues. The CDR3 sequence: CASSPPRGNSGNTIYF. The DNA for the CDR3 is TGTGCCAGCAGCCCCCCCAGGGGCAACTCTGGAAACACCATATATTTT.

The chain carries TRBV6-2 or TRBV6-3 and TRBJ2-3; 10 bases align to TRBD2. The CDR3 extends over 15 amino acids. After removal of 5 bases from V and 1 base from J, the junction contained 3 bases not matched to a gene. Germline values: CDR1 MNHEY, CDR2 SVGEGT. CDR3 sequence: CASSPGLAGTDTQYF. CDR3 sequence (DNA): TGTGCCAGCAGTCCCGGACTAGCGGGCACAGATACGCAGTATTTT.

The chain couples TRBV5-1 to TRBJ2-6; no firm D call. Germline CDR1 and CDR2: SGHRS and YFSETQ. Trimming removed 2 bases from V and 4 bases from J, with 19 bases in between. The CDR3 runs 18 residues. CDR3 in DNA: TGCGCCAGCAGCTTCTTCGTGGGAACCCCTCCCGGGGCCAACGTCCTGACTTTC. Encoded protein: CASSFFVGTPPGANVLTF.

The CDR3 DNA sequence: TGCGCCAGCAGCCCCGGGGGGCAGGGTGGCTATGGCTACACCTTC. Its translation: CASSPGGQGGYGYTF. V usage is TRBV4-1 and J usage is TRBJ1-2; TRBD1 might be the D (6 bases). Germline V gene data show CDR1 as MGHRA and CDR2 as YSYEKL. The CDR3 loop spans 15 amino acids. Trimming removed 4 bases at V and 4 bases at J, with 16 bases between.

The CDR3 coding sequence is TGTGCCGCAGAATCGGGACAAGGACTAGCCCAGCATTTT. It codes for CAAESGQGLAQHF. V gene TRBV30 combines with J gene TRBJ1-5, with D possibly matching TRBD1 (6 bases). The CDR3 loop spans 13 amino acids. Germline lookup yields CDR1 GTSNPN and CDR2 SVGIG (reference sequence). Trimming took off 8 bases at V and 11 bases at J, with 22 bases between the two ends.

The chain uses TRBV2 and TRBJ1-3; no clear D. Germline CDR1 reads SNHLY; CDR2 reads FYNNEI. This CDR3 is 14 amino acids long. Trimming left V 6 bases short and J 4 bases short, with 13 bases between. CDR3 amino acids: CASRTTEGGNTIYF. CDR3 sequence (DNA): TGTGCCAGCAGAACAACGGAAGGAGGAAACACCATATATTTT.

This chain uses TRBV7-9 with TRBJ2-5, with 12 bases identical to TRBD1. The CDR3 loop spans 16 amino acids. Germline-derived CDR1 and CDR2 are SEHNR and FQNEAQ (reference sequence). The ends lost 1 base at V and 5 bases at J; junction bases unmatched: 5. The CDR3 nucleotides are TGTGCCAGCAGCTTAGGGGACAGGGGGCTGCGGGAGACCCAGTACTTC. Translating gives CASSLGDRGLRETQYF.

The rearrangement uses TRBV3-1 (or the pseudogene TRBV3-2) and TRBJ1-2, with 11 bases aligning to TRBD1. Germline V gene lookup returns CDR1 LGHDT and CDR2 YNNKEL (reference sequence). V shed 2 bases, J shed 6 bases, and the junction held 5 bases outside the gene matches. This CDR3 is built from 15 residues. The CDR3 sequence is CASSQTGTGGHGYTF. DNA for the CDR3: TGTGCCAGCAGCCAAACCGGGACAGGGGGGCATGGCTACACCTTC.